This entry describes one TCR beta chain. No antigen is known for it. It has no much larger one-base neighbor in the sample; base qualities were not kept. This entry comes from a study of T cell changes during pregnancy in multiple sclerosis (dated by TCRdb to the late 2010s). Background for the entire study: The study examined how the T cell repertoire changed over the course of pregnancy in women with multiple sclerosis.

The V end gives up 6 bases and the J end 5 bases, leaving 5 bases in the junction not matched to a gene. The CDR3 spans 13 residues, from the cysteine through the phenylalanine. CDR3 DNA only is kept here, 39 bases in frame from base 1. The germline V gene sets CDR1 to SGDLS and CDR2 to YYNGEE. Libraries were prepared through the immunoSEQ multiplex PCR assay. Held by TCRdb, this immuneACCESS table contains in-frame sequences only and omits some clones. Under half of the omission traces to an unresolved V gene where checked; the cause of the rest is unknown. The sample table holds tens of thousands of clones, of which about 89% were seen once. The ten largest clones capture 0.86% of the sample.

The chain is encoded by TRBV9 joined to TRBJ2-3; 8 central bases correspond to TRBD2. Specimen: peripheral blood, collected in the second trimester of pregnancy. This sequence originates from a female donor with multiple sclerosis, enrolled in a pregnancy study. CDR3 protein: CASNGGAGDTQYF. The DNA sequence follows: TGTGCCAGCAACGGGGGGGCCGGAGATACGCAGTATTTT.